This passage covers 20 T cell receptor beta chains from one sample sequenced in a study of blood T cell repertoires in COVID-19. Libraries were prepared by immunoSEQ multiplex PCR; TCRdb keeps only in-frame clonotypes and omits some of them. The table records around 300,000 clones, 75% to 85% of them present only once. The specimen was peripheral blood. Receptor source: a human donor in a cohort sampled during active COVID-19.

This clone was recorded a few times. The chain couples TRBV5-1 to TRBJ2-2; 9 nucleotides agree with TRBD1. Trimming cost V 2 bases and J 8 bases; bases outside gene matches: 7. The CDR3 has 15 residues. CDR1 is SGHRS and CDR2 is YFSETQ in the germline V gene. CDR3 protein: CASSFGTGNPGELFF. The DNA for the CDR3 is TGCGCCAGCAGCTTTGGGACAGGGAATCCGGGGGAGCTGTTTTTT.

The CDR3 region is CASRLAGAPGELFF. The CDR3 DNA follows: TGTGCCAGCAGACTAGCGGGGGCTCCCGGGGAGCTGTTTTTT. This chain uses TRBV2 with TRBJ2-2; 11 bases are a match to TRBD2. With V trimmed by 6 bases and J by 6 bases, 3 bases remained unmatched. The CDR3 runs 14 residues. In germline, CDR1 is SNHLY, CDR2 FYNNEI.

J is TRBJ2-7 and V is TRBV7-9; 7 bases align to TRBD1. Germline loops: CDR1 SEHNR, CDR2 FQNEAQ (reference sequence). The CDR3 loop spans 15 amino acids. The junction had 9 bases not matched to a gene; V was cut back by 5 bases and J by 2 bases. CDR3 sequence reads: CASSRQGQRTYEQYF. The CDR3 bases are TGTGCCAGCAGCCGACAGGGTCAAAGGACCTACGAGCAGTACTTC.

The V and J genes are TRBV10-2 and TRBJ1-2, with TRBD1 matching over 8 bases. The V and J ends lost 6 bases and 8 bases, in that order; junction bases with no gene match: 8. The CDR3 totals 13 residues. Germline CDR1 is WSHSY and CDR2 is SAAADI. The CDR3 DNA follows: TGCGCCAGCAGAGATCAGGGGGCGGGGGGCTACACCTTC. Translation: CASRDQGAGGYTF.

V usage is TRBV4-1 and J usage is TRBJ1-6; the match to TRBD1 covers 7 bases. Unmatched junction bases numbered 6, after V lost 3 bases and J lost 7 bases. The germline V gene has CDR1 MGHRA and CDR2 YSYEKL. The CDR3 runs to 15 residues. The CDR3 DNA is TGCGCCAGCAGCCACGCCGGGACAGAGAATTCACCCCTCCACTTT. This translates into CASSHAGTENSPLHF.

The chain carries TRBV19 and TRBJ1-1; 7 positions match TRBD1. The CDR3 covers 13 residues. The V segment lost 6 bases and the J segment 3 bases; nucleotides outside the gene matches: 4. Germline-derived CDR1 and CDR2 are LNHDA and SQIVND (reference sequence). In nucleotides, the CDR3 is TGTGCCAGTAGGGGGGGACAGCACACTGAAGCTTTCTTT. Translated, it gives CASRGGQHTEAFF.

This clone was observed a handful of times. This chain links TRBV7-8 with TRBJ1-3, with unresolved D. Deletions cut 2 bases from V and 1 base from J, with 9 bases between. The CDR3 length is 15 residues. In germline, CDR1 is SGHVS, CDR2 FQNEAQ. Here the CDR3 DNA reads TGTGCCAGCAGCTTACGTACAGCTTCTGGAAACACCATATATTTT. It codes for CASSLRTASGNTIYF. The entire variable domain, with the rest obtained from reference TRBV7-8 and TRBJ1-3, is as follows: GAGVSQSPRYKVAKRGQDVALRCDPISGHVSLFWYQQALGQGPEFLTYFQNEAQLDKSGLPSDRFFAERPEGSVSTLKIQRTQQEDSAVYLCASSLRTASGNTIYFGEGSWLTVV.

The chain has TRBV19 and TRBJ1-4; unclear D gene. Trimming removed 2 bases at V and 6 bases at J, with 13 bases between. CDR3 size: 15 residues. The V gene's germline CDR1 is LNHDA and CDR2 SQIVND (reference sequence). The CDR3 is CASSIIIFGDEKLFF. Here the CDR3 DNA reads TGTGCCAGTAGTATAATAATTTTCGGGGATGAAAAACTGTTTTTT. Based on the CDR3 plus reference TRBV19 and TRBJ1-4, the full variable domain is DGGITQSPKYLFRKEGQNVTLSCEQNLNHDAMYWYRQDPGQGLRLIYYSQIVNDFQKGDIAEGYSVSREKKESFPLTVTSAQKNPTAFYLCASSIIIFGDEKLFFGSGTQLSVL.

The chain is built from TRBV6-5 and TRBJ2-3, with a tentative D call TRBD1 (6 bases). The CDR3 contains 13 residues. V was cut by 2 bases and J by 4 bases, with 7 bases left in between. Germline V lookup: CDR1 MNHEY, CDR2 SVGAGI. The CDR3 loop reads CASSYRTADTQYF. The DNA of the CDR3 is TGTGCCAGCAGTTACCGGACAGCAGATACGCAGTATTTT.

The genes are TRBV10-3 and TRBJ1-1; unclear D gene. V was trimmed by 0 bases and J by 3 bases, leaving 8 bases between them. The CDR3 covers 14 residues. In germline, CDR1 is ENHRY, CDR2 SYGVKD. CDR3 residues: CAISESITDTEAFF. The CDR3 DNA is TGTGCCATCAGTGAGTCGATAACAGACACTGAAGCTTTCTTT.

The CDR3 region is CASSPRAGLNTEAFF. In DNA form, the CDR3 reads TGTGCCAGCTCACCACGGGCAGGCCTGAACACTGAAGCTTTCTTT. The chain joins TRBV18 to TRBJ1-1; D is uncertain. This CDR3 is built from 15 residues. Per the germline V gene, CDR1 is KGHSH and CDR2 is LQKENI. V shed 1 base and J shed 0 bases, with 9 bases lying between them.

This chain uses TRBV30 with TRBJ1-5; possible D gene TRBD1, 6 bases. The V gene lost 5 bases and the J gene lost 2 bases, with 10 bases spanning the gap. CDR1 and CDR2 from the germline V gene are GTSNPN and SVGIG (reference sequence). The CDR3 consists of 13 residues. CDR3 bases: TGTGCCTGGGCAAACAGGGGCAATCAGCCCCAGCATTTT. This sequence encodes CAWANRGNQPQHF.

The V and J genes are TRBV20-1 and TRBJ1-2; 10 nucleotides line up with TRBD1. V was clipped by 6 bases and J by 10 bases; unmatched bases: 5. Germline CDR1 DFQATT, CDR2 SNEGSKA (reference sequence). The CDR3 is 11 amino acids. CDR3: CSARDRGDYTF. The CDR3, as DNA: TGCAGTGCGCGGGACAGGGGTGACTACACCTTC.

The rearrangement joins TRBV5-1 to TRBJ2-6; D perhaps matches TRBD2 (5 bases). V shed 0 bases and J shed 1 base, with 14 bases lying between them. The CDR3 length is 18 residues. CDR1 and CDR2 (germline): SGHRS, YFSETQ. The DNA for the CDR3 is TGCGCCAGCAGCTTGGGTGGCGGGTCGAAATCTGGGGCCAACGTCCTGACTTTC. The encoded protein is CASSLGGGSKSGANVLTF.

This clone came up a few times. The J gene is TRBJ2-7, the V gene TRBV6-1, with D unresolved. V was shortened by 0 bases and J by 2 bases, with 2 bases between the two germline ends. Per the germline V gene, CDR1 is MNHNS and CDR2 is SASEGT. CDR3 length: 12 amino acids. CDR3 nucleotide sequence: TGTGCCAGCAGTGAAGCCGCCTACGAGCAGTACTTC. This codes for CASSEAAYEQYF.

V gene TRBV5-6 combines with J gene TRBJ2-3; 10 bases match TRBD2. Germline CDR1 reads SGHDT; CDR2 reads YYEEEE. The CDR3 contains 16 residues. V was clipped by 2 bases and J by 4 bases; unmatched bases: 7. This CDR3 is CASSFPLAGGADTQYF. The CDR3 DNA reads as TGTGCCAGCAGCTTTCCCTTAGCGGGGGGCGCAGATACGCAGTATTTT.

CDR3 bases: TGTGCCAGCAGGTTAGCCGGGACAGGGCTTATCTATACGCAGTATTTT. This translates into CASRLAGTGLIYTQYF. The chain joins TRBV27 to TRBJ2-3; 9 nucleotides match TRBD1. V was pared by 6 bases and J by 7 bases, with 14 bases of the junction left unmatched. This CDR3 has 16 amino acids. The germline V gene encodes CDR1 MNHEY and CDR2 SMNVEV (reference sequence).

J is TRBJ2-7 and V is TRBV5-1; 7 bases are a match to TRBD1. CDR3 size: 15 residues. Losses at the gene ends were 4 bases for V and 3 bases for J; bases not matched to a gene: 10. Germline V CDR1 and CDR2: SGHRS, YFSETQ. Here the CDR3 reads CASSPQPGQVYEQYF. The CDR3 DNA reads TGCGCCAGCAGCCCACAGCCCGGACAGGTCTACGAGCAGTACTTC.

The V call is TRBV6-5, the J call TRBJ2-4, with TRBD1 matching 7 bases. After removal of 6 bases from V and 0 bases from J, the junction contained 5 bases not matched to a gene. Germline lookup yields CDR1 MNHEY and CDR2 SVGAGI. The CDR3 runs to 15 residues. CDR3: CASSLRGLAKNIQYF. CDR3 in DNA: TGTGCCAGCAGCCTAAGGGGGCTAGCCAAAAACATTCAGTACTTC.

The rearrangement joins TRBV25-1 to TRBJ2-2; the D is unclear. CDR1 is MGHDK and CDR2 is SYGVNS in the germline V gene. Trimming cost V 5 bases and J 6 bases, with 16 bases left between them. The CDR3 has 15 amino acids. CDR3 bases: TGTGCCAGCAGTCTCGGTGTCGGGTCCGCCGGGGAGCTGTTTTTT. Its translation: CASSLGVGSAGELFF.